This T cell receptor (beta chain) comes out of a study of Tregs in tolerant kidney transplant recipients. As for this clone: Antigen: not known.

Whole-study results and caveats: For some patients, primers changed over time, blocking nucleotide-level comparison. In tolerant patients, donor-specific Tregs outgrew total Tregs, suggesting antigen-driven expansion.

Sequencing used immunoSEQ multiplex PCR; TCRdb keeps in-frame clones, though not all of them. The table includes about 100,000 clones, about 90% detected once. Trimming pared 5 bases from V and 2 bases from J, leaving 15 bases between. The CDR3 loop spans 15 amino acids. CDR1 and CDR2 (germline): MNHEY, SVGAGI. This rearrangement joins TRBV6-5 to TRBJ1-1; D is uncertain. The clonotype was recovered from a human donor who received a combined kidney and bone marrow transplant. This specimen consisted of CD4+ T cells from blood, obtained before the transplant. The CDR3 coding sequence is TGTGCCAGCAGTAGCATCGCGGCCATAAACACTGAAGCTTTCTTT. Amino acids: CASSSIAAINTEAFF.